The source of this TCR beta chain is a study of blood T cell repertoires in COVID-19. Across the study: Material from acute and convalescent COVID-19 was sourced from the United States, Italy and Spain. PBMCs, B-cell-depleted T cells, or T cells provided the cDNA or gDNA that made up the material.

Patients at the Seattle site were enrolled during active infection and followed longitudinally. Original processing notes: How many nucleated cells were present was estimated from reference gene primer amplification. Libraries were prepared by immunoSEQ multiplex PCR; TCRdb keeps only in-frame clonotypes and omits some of them. That table gives V, J and clone size, and the DNA gave D and trimming. The sample consists of fewer than 150,000 clones, approximately 89% of them appearing once. Trimming cost V 0 bases and J 0 bases; bases outside gene matches: 6. The germline CDR1 and CDR2 sequences are SGHRS and YFSETQ. The CDR3 has 17 residues.

V usage is TRBV5-1 and J usage is TRBJ1-3; TRBD1 matches at 7 bases. The sequenced sample consisted of peripheral blood. The origin of this receptor is a woman aged 55 to 70 with COVID-19, enrolled during active disease. The CDR3 sequence is CASSLGRDRGSGNTIYF. CDR3 in DNA: TGCGCCAGCAGCTTGGGCAGGGACAGAGGCTCTGGAAACACCATATATTTT.